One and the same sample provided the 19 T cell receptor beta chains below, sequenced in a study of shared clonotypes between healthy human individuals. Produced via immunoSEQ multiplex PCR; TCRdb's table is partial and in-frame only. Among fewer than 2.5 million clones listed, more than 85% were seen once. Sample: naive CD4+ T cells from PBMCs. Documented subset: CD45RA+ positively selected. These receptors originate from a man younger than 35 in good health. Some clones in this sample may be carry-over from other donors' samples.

The CDR3 region is CASIRTEGYNTEAFF. The CDR3 DNA is TGTGCCAGCATCCGGACGGAGGGATATAACACTGAAGCTTTCTTT. J is TRBJ1-1 and V is TRBV6-1, with unresolved D. Germline V gives CDR1 MNHNS, CDR2 SASEGT. The CDR3 is 15 amino acids. Trimming pared 7 bases from V and 2 bases from J, leaving 17 bases between.

The CDR3 reads CASSKVKLRGTTFGYTF. CDR3 sequence (DNA): TGTGCCAGCAGCAAAGTAAAGCTTCGGGGGACAACGTTTGGCTACACCTTC. This rearrangement joins TRBV21-1 to TRBJ1-2. TRBV21-1 is termed a pseudogene. There are 17 residues in the CDR3.

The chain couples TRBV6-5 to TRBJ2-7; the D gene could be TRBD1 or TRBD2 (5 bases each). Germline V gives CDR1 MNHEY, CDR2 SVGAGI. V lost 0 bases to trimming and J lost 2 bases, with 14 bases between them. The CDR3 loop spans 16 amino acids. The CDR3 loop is CASSYSRGGAPYEQYF. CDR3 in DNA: TGTGCCAGCAGTTACTCGAGGGGTGGGGCCCCCTACGAGCAGTACTTC.

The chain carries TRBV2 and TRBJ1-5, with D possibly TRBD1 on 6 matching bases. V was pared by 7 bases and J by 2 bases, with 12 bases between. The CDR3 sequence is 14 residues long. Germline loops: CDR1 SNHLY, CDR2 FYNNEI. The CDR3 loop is CASTKGGGNQPQHF. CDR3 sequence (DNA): TGTGCCAGCACCAAAGGGGGAGGCAATCAGCCCCAGCATTTT.

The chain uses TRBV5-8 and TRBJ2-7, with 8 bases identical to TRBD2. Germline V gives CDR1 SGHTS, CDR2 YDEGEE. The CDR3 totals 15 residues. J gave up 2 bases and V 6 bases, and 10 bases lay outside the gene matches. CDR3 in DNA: TGTGCCAGCACCCGGGGGGGGCTGTCTCCCTACGAGCAGTACTTC. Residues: CASTRGGLSPYEQYF.

The CDR3: CASSPNRGLEGYTF. DNA of the CDR3: TGCGCCAGCAGCCCAAACAGGGGGCTGGAGGGCTACACCTTC. This chain connects TRBV5-1 to TRBJ1-2, with 9 bases matching TRBD1. The CDR3 has 14 amino acids. V shed 4 bases, J shed 8 bases, and the junction held 9 bases outside the gene matches. Germline V gives CDR1 SGHRS, CDR2 YFSETQ.

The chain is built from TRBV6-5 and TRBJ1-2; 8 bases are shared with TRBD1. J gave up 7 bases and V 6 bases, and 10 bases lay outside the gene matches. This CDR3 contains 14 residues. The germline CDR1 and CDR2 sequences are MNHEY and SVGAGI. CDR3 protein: CASSSRQGRIGYTF. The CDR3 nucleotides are TGTGCCAGCAGCTCCCGACAGGGGCGGATTGGCTACACCTTC.

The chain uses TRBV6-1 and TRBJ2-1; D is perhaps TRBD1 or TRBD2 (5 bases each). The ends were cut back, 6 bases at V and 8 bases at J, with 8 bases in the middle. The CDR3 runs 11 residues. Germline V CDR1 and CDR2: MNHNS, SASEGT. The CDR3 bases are TGTGCCAGCAGCAGAGGGGATGAGCAGTTCTTC. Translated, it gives CASSRGDEQFF.

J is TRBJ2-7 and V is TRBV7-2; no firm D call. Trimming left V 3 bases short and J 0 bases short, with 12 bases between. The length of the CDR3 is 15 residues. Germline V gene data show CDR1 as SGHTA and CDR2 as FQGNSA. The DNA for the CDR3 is TGTGCCAGCAGCTTGGACGGTAACCCCTCCTACGAGCAGTACTTC. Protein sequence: CASSLDGNPSYEQYF.

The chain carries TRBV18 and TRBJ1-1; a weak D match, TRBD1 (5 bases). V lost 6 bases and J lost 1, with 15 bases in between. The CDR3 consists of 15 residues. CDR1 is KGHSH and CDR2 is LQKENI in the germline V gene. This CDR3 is CASSLGRTGNTEAFF. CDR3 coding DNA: TGTGCCAGCTCTTTAGGCAGAACAGGGAACACTGAAGCTTTCTTT.

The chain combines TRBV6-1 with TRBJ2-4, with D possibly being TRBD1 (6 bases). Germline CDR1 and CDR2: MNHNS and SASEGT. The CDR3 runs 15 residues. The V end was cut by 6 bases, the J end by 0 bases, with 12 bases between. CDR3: CASSRDTQAKNIQYF. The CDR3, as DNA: TGTGCCAGCAGCCGGGACACCCAAGCCAAAAACATTCAGTACTTC.

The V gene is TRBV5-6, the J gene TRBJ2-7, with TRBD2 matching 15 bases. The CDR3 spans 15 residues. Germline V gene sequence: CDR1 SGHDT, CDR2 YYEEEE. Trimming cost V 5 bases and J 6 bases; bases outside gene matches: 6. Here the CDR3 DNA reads TGTGCCAGCAGGAAACCGGGACTAGCGGGAGGCGAGCAGTACTTC. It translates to CASRKPGLAGGEQYF. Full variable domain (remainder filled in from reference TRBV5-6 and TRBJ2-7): DAGVTQSPTHLIKTRGQQVTLRCSPKSGHDTVSWYQQALGQGPQFIFQYYEEEERQRGNFPDRFSGHQFPNYSSELNVNALLLGDSALYLCASRKPGLAGGEQYFGPGTRLTVT.

CDR3 coding DNA: TGTGCCAGCAGTGTTTCAGGGGCCAAGACGACCCAGTACTTC. Encoded protein: CASSVSGAKTTQYF. The rearrangement links TRBV25-1 to TRBJ2-5; D perhaps matches TRBD1 (6 bases). Trimming pared 4 bases from V and 7 bases from J, leaving 16 bases between. This CDR3 region has 14 residues. Germline V lookup: CDR1 MGHDK, CDR2 SYGVNS.

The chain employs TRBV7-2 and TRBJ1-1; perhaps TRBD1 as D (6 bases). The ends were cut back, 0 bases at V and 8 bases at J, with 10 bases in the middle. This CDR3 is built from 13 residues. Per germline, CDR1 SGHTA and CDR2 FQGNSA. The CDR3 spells CASSLAPRGEAFF. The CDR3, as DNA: TGTGCCAGCAGCTTAGCCCCAAGGGGGGAAGCTTTCTTT.

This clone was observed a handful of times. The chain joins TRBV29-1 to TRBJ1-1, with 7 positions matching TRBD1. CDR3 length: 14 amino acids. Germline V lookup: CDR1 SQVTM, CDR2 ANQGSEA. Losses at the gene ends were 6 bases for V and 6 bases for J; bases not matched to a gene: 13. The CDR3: CSVDHRGLNAEAFF. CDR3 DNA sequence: TGCAGCGTAGATCACAGGGGACTCAACGCTGAAGCTTTCTTT.

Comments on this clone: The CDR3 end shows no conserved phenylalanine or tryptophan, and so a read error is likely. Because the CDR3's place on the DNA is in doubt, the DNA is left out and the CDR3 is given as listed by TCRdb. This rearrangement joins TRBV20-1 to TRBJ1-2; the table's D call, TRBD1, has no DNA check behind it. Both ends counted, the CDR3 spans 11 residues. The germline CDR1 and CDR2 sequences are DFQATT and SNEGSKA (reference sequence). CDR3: CSARDPLGTQT.

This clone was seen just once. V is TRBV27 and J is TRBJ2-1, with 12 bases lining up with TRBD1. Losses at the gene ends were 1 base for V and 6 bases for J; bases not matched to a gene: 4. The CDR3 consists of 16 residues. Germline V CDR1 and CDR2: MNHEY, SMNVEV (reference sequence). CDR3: CASSLLGTGGPNEQFF. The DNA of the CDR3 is TGTGCCAGCAGTTTATTGGGGACAGGGGGCCCCAATGAGCAGTTCTTC.

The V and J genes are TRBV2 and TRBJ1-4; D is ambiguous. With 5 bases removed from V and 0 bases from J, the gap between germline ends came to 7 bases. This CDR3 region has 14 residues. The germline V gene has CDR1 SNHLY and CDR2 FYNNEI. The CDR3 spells CASSRGSTNEKLFF. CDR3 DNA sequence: TGTGCCAGCAGTCGAGGGTCAACTAATGAAAAACTGTTTTTT.

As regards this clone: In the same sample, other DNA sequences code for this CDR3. The CDR3 region is CASSPTTGSNQPQHF. CDR3 sequence (DNA): TGCGCCAGCAGCCCGACGACAGGGAGCAATCAGCCCCAGCATTTT. The chain joins TRBV5-1 to TRBJ1-5; TRBD1 matches 7 bases. CDR1 SGHRS and CDR2 YFSETQ come from the germline V gene. CDR3 length: 15 residues. Trimming at V came to 4 bases and at J to 1 base, leaving 5 bases not matched to a gene.